This T cell receptor beta chain was identified during a study of T cell repertoires in cytomegalovirus infection. The wider study: Matching HLA type and CMV infection were both indicated by public TCR beta signatures.

Ten or more counts support this clonotype. Its antigen is currently unknown. Using its own MiXCR run on the reads, TCRdb lists one record per CDR3 protein. The sample shows 150,000 or so distinct CDR3 sequences, more than 30% of them seen only once. General study findings and limits: In two of eight donors, the top clonotype was HLA-C-restricted CMV-specific.

Trimming took 7 bases from V and 2 from J, leaving 8 bases between them. The CDR3 contains 12 residues. Germline V gene data show CDR1 as SEHNR and CDR2 as FQNEAQ (reference sequence). This clonotype was obtained from a human donor in good health (CMV status not recorded). Some clones in this sample may be carry-over from other donors' samples. This sequence joins TRBV7-9 and TRBJ1-1; weak D call: TRBD1 (5 bases). The input for sequencing was CD8+ T cells from cultured PBMCs, taken from culture after CMV antigen stimulation. Written as DNA, the CDR3 is TGTGCCAGCACTAGGGGAAACACTGAAGCTTTCTTT. Residues: CASTRGNTEAFF.